These T cell receptor beta chains were read from a single sample in a study of beta chain features in type 1 diabetes. The repertoire was sequenced with immunoSEQ multiplex PCR; TCRdb's copy has only in-frame clones and lacks some. There are roughly 130,000 clones in the sample; approximately 16% occur only once, and 2% to 2.5% lies in the top ten. The sequenced sample was central memory CD4+ T cells from blood. These receptors all stem from a young man with type 1 diabetes. Each CDR3 is given with its conserved first and last residue.

cdr3_length v_call cdr3_aa
15 TRBV28 CASRSGQGYQETQYF
15 TRBV5-4 CASSLGQAEYYGYTF
11 TRBV29-1 CSSGENTEAFF
15 TRBV11-3 CASSPGTSGANTQYF
11 TRBV29-1 CSGAQGRGQYF
13 TRBV30 CACRLGTGISYTF
14 TRBV29-1 CSASGKAGANVLTF
15 TRBV6-1 CASSEGHSAQETQYF
11 TRBV20-1 CSASAGGEQYF
13 TRBV5-4 CASTRQGAYEQYF
13 TRBV4-3 CASSNLLDGELFF
13 TRBV4-3 CASSQHFTDTQYF
15 TRBV4-3 CASSQDLSGGTEAFF
15 TRBV7-9 CASSLDGGVAETQYF
14 TRBV10-3 CAISLLAGDDTQYF
15 TRBV15 CATSTGTVPRNTIYF
16 TRBV25-1 CASSDPTSGGADTQYF